This record covers a single TCR beta chain. No cognate antigen has been identified for it. The input lacks base qualities; no much larger clone sits a single base away. The data were taken from a study of cytotoxic CD8 clonotypes in ibrutinib-treated CLL (dated by TCRdb to the early 2020s). Some background on the complete study: The cohort was composed of 11 relapsed/refractory and approximately 14 treatment-naive patients; IGHV unmutated status was identified in roughly 18 patients. Partial responses were observed in about 25 patients and complete responses in 2; after a median follow-up of 68 months, remission was maintained in approximately 14 patients and progression was observed in about twelve. The response samples were drawn at a median of 12 months into treatment, with a range of roughly 6 to 36 months. Samples averaged approximately 250,000 productive templates and some 91,000 productive rearrangements. Of the approximately 87 participants in the trial, about 25 had longitudinal samples available. Cryopreserved peripheral blood mononuclear cells were obtained prior to treatment, at the time of response, and at either disease progression or sustained remission. All remission and progressive disease samples were collected while patients were still receiving ibrutinib. On the study overall, not on this receptor specifically: Baseline clonality was found to be higher than that of age-matched healthy donors and was strongly correlated with circulating CD8+ T-cell counts. An increase in clonality was observed at ibrutinib response, with clonality remaining stable during sustained remission and falling back toward baseline at progression. Public clonotypes were found to be uncommon and were observed to contract or remain stable during treatment; the increase in clonality was shown to reflect expansion of private clonotypes at ibrutinib response. Lymph node repertoires were not examined, and the timing of sampling was not matched between patients in sustained remission and those whose disease progressed.

Approximately 2 micrograms of genomic DNA were extracted from cryopreserved PBMCs for TCR beta library preparation. High-throughput TCR beta sequencing was performed on longitudinal blood samples from CLL patients receiving ibrutinib monotherapy. The patients took part in an open-label, single-center phase 2 trial of ibrutinib monotherapy. The goal of deep resolution MiSeq sequencing was a depth between 1 in 1 million and 1 in 200,000 T cells, and coverage averaged 10x per clonotype. The immunoSEQ hsTCRB Kit was used to generate TCR beta libraries. The authors' analysis ran thus. Data were analyzed with ImmunoSEQ Data Assistant and ImmunoSEQ Analyzer, with V, D and J genes assigned per IMGT definitions. Clonality, which ranges from 0 to 1, was calculated as one minus the normalized Shannon entropy of productive rearrangement frequencies. Only overrepresented clonotypes making up at least 0.05% of the repertoire of each patient were included in the public clonotype analysis. Some 13 age-matched healthy donor repertoires from immuneACCESS were used as controls for clonality. The table was pulled from immuneACCESS by TCRdb, which kept in-frame rearrangements only. Such tables lose some clones; where checked, under half of the loss comes from unresolved V genes, and the rest has no known cause. V and J calls and clone size follow that table, whereas D and trimming were derived from the DNA. In this sample the table shows some 150,000 clones, more than 70% of which occur a single time. The biggest ten clones account for approximately 7.6% of the sample.

Reading the germline V gene (reference sequence) gives CDR1 LNHNV and CDR2 YYDKDF. V drops 5 bases and J drops 2 bases, leaving 7 bases in between. Reading from cysteine to phenylalanine, the CDR3 counts 12 amino acids. Only the CDR3 DNA stays, 36 bases, in frame from base 1. The sequence derives from a human donor with chronic lymphocytic leukemia. The sample was PBMCs, taken after 36 months of ibrutinib treatment. The sequence is built from TRBV15 and TRBJ2-7; the D gene identity is not certain. The CDR3 is CATSPRTYEQYF. The DNA reads TGTGCCACCAGCCCCAGGACCTACGAGCAGTACTTC.